The 25 T cell receptor beta chains presented below share a single source sample, sequenced in a study of T cells in Graves' hyperthyroidism and ophthalmopathy. Amplification of TCR beta CDR3 regions was performed using RNA transcripts as template. A set of HTBI primers served as the primers for a first-round RT-PCR of the TCR CDR3. TCRdb recomputed calls from the multiplex PCR reads with MiXCR, one row per CDR3 protein. The table lists approximately 400,000 distinct CDR3 sequences, 15% to 20% of them singletons. Sequenced input: blood. All receptors come from a man aged 18 to 29 with Graves' ophthalmopathy.

There are many counts of this clonotype. This sequence joins TRBV7-6 and TRBJ2-5; tentatively, D is TRBD2 (5 bases). CDR1 and CDR2 (germline): SGHVS, FNYEAQ. The CDR3 is 16 residues long. V was shortened by 5 bases and J by 5 bases, with 21 bases between the two germline ends. The chain's CDR3 is CASSGWTDKIWETQYF. The CDR3 DNA sequence: TGTGCCAGCAGCGGATGGACTGACAAAATATGGGAGACCCAGTACTTC.

This clonotype has ten or more counts. The chain has TRBV7-2 and TRBJ1-1; D gene unclear. The germline gives CDR1 SGHTA, CDR2 FQGNSA. Deletions cut 2 bases from V and 2 bases from J, with 9 bases between. The CDR3 is made up of 14 amino acids. The CDR3 is CASSLSGYNTEAFF. The CDR3 nucleotides are TGTGCCAGCAGCTTATCAGGTTATAACACTGAAGCTTTCTTT.

This clonotype was observed many times. The genes are TRBV7-3 and TRBJ2-7, with 10 nucleotides matching TRBD2. Germline CDR1 reads SGHTA; CDR2 reads FQGTGA. The V gene end was trimmed by 5 bases and the J gene end by 1 base; junction bases not matched to a gene: 5. This CDR3 region has 15 residues. Here the CDR3 reads CASSVAGGISYEQYF. CDR3 DNA sequence: TGTGCCAGCAGCGTAGCGGGGGGAATATCCTACGAGCAGTACTTC.

This clonotype has just a few counts. V is TRBV19 and J is TRBJ1-2; TRBD1 matches 8 bases. V shed 6 bases, J shed 6 bases, and the junction held 6 bases outside the gene matches. Germline V lookup: CDR1 LNHDA, CDR2 SQIVND (reference sequence). The CDR3 has 13 residues. The CDR3 is CASRGQGPHGYTF. The DNA for the CDR3 is TGTGCCAGTAGAGGACAGGGACCCCATGGCTACACCTTC.

This clonotype was counted at least ten times. This chain links TRBV6-6 with TRBJ2-1; D gene uncertain. V lost 0 bases to trimming and J lost 10 bases, with 13 bases between them. CDR1 and CDR2 (germline): MNHNY, SVGAGI (reference sequence). The CDR3 length is 14 residues. This CDR3 reads CASSYSLVGVEQFF. For the CDR3, the DNA is TGTGCCAGCAGTTACTCGTTAGTTGGCGTGGAGCAGTTCTTC.

Points on this clonotype: A read error may explain this, as a much larger clone is one base away. This chain uses TRBV14 with TRBJ1-5; D gene ambiguous. The CDR3 is made up of 13 amino acids. V was pared by 1 base and J by 5 bases, with 6 bases between. Germline V CDR1 and CDR2: SGHDN, FVKESK. CDR3 in DNA: TGTGCCAGCAGCCAAGGGTTCGATCAGCCCCAGCATTTT. It translates to CASSQGFDQPQHF.

This clonotype was seen a handful of times. The rearrangement links TRBV10-3 to TRBJ1-2, with TRBD1 matching 10 bases. Germline values: CDR1 ENHRY, CDR2 SYGVKD. The CDR3 contains 13 residues. J gave up 7 bases and V 10 bases, and 9 bases lay outside the gene matches. As DNA, the CDR3 is TGTGCCACCACCGGGACAGGGGATCTTGGCTACACCTTC. Protein sequence: CATTGTGDLGYTF.

This chain uses TRBV4-1 with TRBJ1-2; D is possibly TRBD1 (6 bases). The CDR3 consists of 14 residues. With 3 bases removed from V and 4 bases from J, the gap between germline ends came to 12 bases. Germline loops: CDR1 MGHRA, CDR2 YSYEKL. The CDR3 DNA sequence: TGCGCCAGCAGCCAGACCGGACAGTCCTATGGCTACACCTTC. This gives the protein CASSQTGQSYGYTF.

The chain carries TRBV5-4 and TRBJ2-1; D not resolved. Germline V gene lookup returns CDR1 SGHNT and CDR2 YYREEE (reference sequence). Trimming removed 5 bases at V and 5 bases at J, with 8 bases between. The CDR3 is made up of 12 amino acids. The CDR3 loop reads CASSVDHNEQFF. CDR3 DNA: TGTGCCAGCAGTGTGGACCACAATGAGCAGTTCTTC.

The table lists this clonotype with many counts. This chain uses TRBV19 with TRBJ2-1; 9 bases line up with TRBD1. The trim removed 6 bases at V and 3 bases at J, leaving 18 bases unmatched. This CDR3 spans 19 amino acids. Germline CDR1 and CDR2: LNHDA and SQIVND (reference sequence). The DNA for the CDR3 is TGTGCCAGTAGCCCTAAAGGGACAGGGCTGGGAATGGGCTACAATGAGCAGTTCTTC. Encoded protein: CASSPKGTGLGMGYNEQFF.

Only one count was recorded for this clonotype. J is TRBJ1-3 and V is TRBV4-1, with D uncertain. Trimming shortened V by 0 bases and J by 0 bases, and 6 bases separated the two germline ends. The CDR3 runs 15 residues. CDR1 and CDR2 from the germline V gene are MGHRA and YSYEKL. CDR3 bases: TGCGCCAGCAGCCAAGAGGCCCTCTCTGGAAACACCATATATTTT. Its protein product is CASSQEALSGNTIYF.

This chain connects TRBV18 to TRBJ2-3; D may match TRBD1 or TRBD2 (5 bases each). Trimming took 3 bases from V and 4 from J, leaving 8 bases between them. The CDR3 runs to 13 residues. The germline V gene encodes CDR1 KGHSH and CDR2 LQKENI. The CDR3: CASSPPGPDTQYF. The CDR3, as DNA: TGTGCCAGCTCACCGCCGGGACCAGATACGCAGTATTTT.

This clonotype was detected a few times. The chain has TRBV5-1 and TRBJ1-2, with D perhaps TRBD1 (6 bases). Looked up from germline, CDR1 is SGHRS and CDR2 is YFSETQ. This CDR3 spans 12 amino acids. Deletions cut 3 bases from V and 8 bases from J, with 11 bases between. The CDR3 DNA sequence: TGCGCCAGCAGCTGGAGCAGGGGCGGCTACACCTTC. Its protein product is CASSWSRGGYTF.

The sample holds many counts of this clonotype. The rearrangement links TRBV6-1 to TRBJ1-1; D not certain. CDR1 is MNHNS and CDR2 is SASEGT in the germline V gene. This CDR3 is 14 amino acids long. The germline V and J ends were trimmed by 6 bases and 2 bases, with 13 bases remaining between them. The CDR3 DNA reads as TGTGCCAGCAGCTTGGCGCGGTTTAACACTGAAGCTTTCTTT. It specifies CASSLARFNTEAFF.

This clonotype occurred many times. This rearrangement joins TRBV11-2 to TRBJ1-4; unclear D gene. In germline, CDR1 is SGHAT, CDR2 FQNNGV. The CDR3 sequence is 16 residues long. V was shortened by 1 base and J by 5 bases, with 14 bases between the two germline ends. CDR3 amino acids: CASSLGASRLNEKLFF. The CDR3 coding sequence is TGTGCCAGCAGCTTAGGGGCGTCGAGGTTAAATGAAAAACTGTTTTTT.

This clonotype was recorded many times. This sequence joins TRBV7-2 and TRBJ1-1; TRBD1 might be the D (5 bases). Germline V lookup: CDR1 SGHTA, CDR2 FQGNSA. The CDR3 is made up of 11 amino acids. Trimming removed 1 base at V and 11 bases at J, with 8 bases between. The DNA of the CDR3 is TGTGCCAGCAGCTTAGGAGGGGATGCTTTCTTT. Translated, it gives CASSLGGDAFF.

This clonotype occurred many times. V is TRBV6-1 and J is TRBJ2-7; D may be TRBD1 (6 bases). The V and J ends lost 6 bases and 3 bases respectively, with 18 bases between them. CDR3 length equals 15 residues. Germline loops: CDR1 MNHNS, CDR2 SASEGT. The CDR3, as DNA: TGTGCCAGCAGATCACAGGGTTCCTCGAACTACGAGCAGTACTTC. Protein product: CASRSQGSSNYEQYF.

This clonotype has ten or more counts. The chain links TRBV29-1 to TRBJ1-6; perhaps TRBD1 as D (5 bases). Germline V gene sequence: CDR1 SQVTM, CDR2 ANQGSEA. The CDR3 is 14 residues long. V was pared by 4 bases and J by 5 bases, with 12 bases between. The CDR3 sequence is CSVALEGHNSPLHF. Here the CDR3 DNA reads TGCAGCGTTGCTCTGGAGGGACATAATTCACCCCTCCACTTT.

The chain employs TRBV19 and TRBJ1-5, with unresolved D. In germline, CDR1 is LNHDA, CDR2 SQIVND (reference sequence). This CDR3 contains 15 residues. Trimming took off 7 bases at V and 4 bases at J, with 17 bases between the two ends. This chain's CDR3 is CASKRAPLGNQPQHF. CDR3 DNA: TGTGCCAGTAAGAGGGCTCCCTTGGGTAATCAGCCCCAGCATTTT.

The chain links TRBV7-6 to TRBJ2-5; D is perhaps TRBD2 (5 bases). This CDR3 has 15 residues. Germline CDR1 and CDR2: SGHVS and FNYEAQ. The ends were cut back, 3 bases at V and 1 base at J, with 12 bases in the middle. CDR3 in amino acids: CASSLVGERQETQYF. CDR3 in DNA: TGTGCCAGCAGCTTGGTCGGGGAACGCCAAGAGACCCAGTACTTC. Looking up the rest from reference TRBV7-6 and TRBJ2-5 gives the full variable domain: GAGVSQSPRYKVTKRGQDVALRCDPISGHVSLYWYRQALGQGPEFLTYFNYEAQQDKSGLPNDRFSAERPEGSISTLTIQRTEQRDSAMYRCASSLVGERQETQYFGPGTRLLVL.

This clonotype showed up many times. The chain is built from TRBV6-5 and TRBJ1-2; D is unclear. Per germline, CDR1 MNHEY and CDR2 SVGAGI. Trimming removed 2 bases from V and 9 bases from J, with 13 bases in between. This CDR3 contains 13 residues. CDR3 sequence (DNA): TGTGCCAGCAGTTACGGTAGGGAGACGAGCTACACCTTC. As protein: CASSYGRETSYTF.

The chain carries TRBV24-1 and TRBJ1-3; 7 bases line up with TRBD1. Trimming cost V 5 bases and J 0 bases; bases outside gene matches: 3. This CDR3 comprises 15 residues. Germline values: CDR1 KGHDR, CDR2 SFDVKD. CDR3 sequence: CATSAGQNSGNTIYF. In DNA, the CDR3 is TGTGCCACCAGTGCGGGACAGAACTCTGGAAACACCATATATTTT.

V gene TRBV5-5 combines with J gene TRBJ1-5; D not resolved. Per the germline V gene, CDR1 is SGHKS and CDR2 is YYEKEE (reference sequence). This CDR3 spans 14 amino acids. Trimming stripped 0 bases from V and 3 bases from J, with 7 bases between. CDR3 amino acids: CASSLEHLNQPQHF. CDR3 nucleotide sequence: TGTGCCAGCAGCTTGGAACACCTCAATCAGCCCCAGCATTTT. Full variable domain (missing parts from reference TRBV5-5 and TRBJ1-5): DAGVTQSPTHLIKTRGQQVTLRCSPISGHKSVSWYQQVLGQGPQFIFQYYEKEERGRGNFPDRFSARQFPNYSSELNVNALLLGDSALYLCASSLEHLNQPQHFGDGTRLSIL.

The sample holds many counts of this clonotype. The V and J genes are TRBV3-1 and TRBJ1-1; D is ambiguous. This CDR3 has 13 amino acids. Deletions cut 2 bases from V and 5 bases from J, with 9 bases between. Germline lookup yields CDR1 LGHDT and CDR2 YNNKEL (reference sequence). CDR3 protein: CASSQYLRTEAFF. The DNA for the CDR3 is TGTGCCAGCAGCCAATACCTGAGGACTGAAGCTTTCTTT.

This clonotype was detected a few times. The chain employs TRBV5-5 and TRBJ2-1; D is perhaps TRBD2 (8 bases). V was clipped by 0 bases and J by 7 bases, with 14 bases between them. Germline CDR1 reads SGHKS; CDR2 reads YYEKEE (reference sequence). The CDR3 covers 15 residues. The CDR3 is CASSLDRGLGNEQFF. DNA of the CDR3: TGTGCCAGCAGCTTGGACAGGGGACTAGGGAATGAGCAGTTCTTC.